This TCR beta chain was captured in a study of PD-1 blockade in classical Hodgkin lymphoma. Every patient was affected by relapse after autologous stem cell transplantation, while exposure to brentuximab vedotin was not uniform. The repertoire was sequenced with immunoSEQ multiplex PCR; TCRdb's copy has only in-frame clones and lacks some. The sample has approximately 50,000 clones, 85% to 90% seen once; the top ten hold under 7%. The CDR3 runs 14 residues. Trimming took 0 bases from V and 5 from J, leaving 10 bases between them. From germline, CDR1 is SNHLY and CDR2 FYNNEI. This specimen consisted of peripheral blood mononuclear cells (PBMCs), obtained before the second cycle of nivolumab. J is TRBJ1-2 and V is TRBV2; no reliable D call. The clonotype was recovered from a human donor with classical Hodgkin lymphoma. DNA of the CDR3: TGTGCCAGCAGTGAAGCTTCTCCCGGGTATGGCTACACCTTC. Translation gives CASSEASPGYGYTF. The full variable domain, rest sourced from reference TRBV2 and TRBJ1-2, is EPEVTQTPSHQVTQMGQEVILRCVPISNHLYFYWYRQILGQKVEFLVSFYNNEISEKSEIFDDQFSVERPDGSNFTLKIRSTKLEDSAMYFCASSEASPGYGYTFGSGTRLTVV.